This T cell receptor beta chain appears in the sequencing data of a study of response to subunit inactivated influenza vaccine. The germline V and J ends were trimmed by 2 bases and 9 bases, with 11 bases remaining between them. Germline CDR1 and CDR2: MNHNY and SVGAGI (reference sequence). This CDR3 has 13 amino acids. Overall study results and limits: Only a handful of new T cells, the authors suggested, are recruited with each seasonal influenza vaccination.

This clonotype was seen a few times. Antigen unknown. MiXCR was run by TCRdb on the RT-PCR reads, yielding one entry per CDR3 protein. Of about 530,000 distinct CDR3 sequences listed, over 10% are singletons. Here the sequenced sample was PBMCs from blood, taken roughly 48 days after vaccination. This sequence originates from a man aged 45-65 years who received an inactivated influenza vaccine. V gene TRBV6-6 combines with J gene TRBJ1-5; possibly TRBD1 for D (6 bases). The CDR3 here is CASSYEGDRPQHF. The CDR3 DNA follows: TGTGCCAGCAGTTACGAGGGGGATCGGCCCCAGCATTTT.